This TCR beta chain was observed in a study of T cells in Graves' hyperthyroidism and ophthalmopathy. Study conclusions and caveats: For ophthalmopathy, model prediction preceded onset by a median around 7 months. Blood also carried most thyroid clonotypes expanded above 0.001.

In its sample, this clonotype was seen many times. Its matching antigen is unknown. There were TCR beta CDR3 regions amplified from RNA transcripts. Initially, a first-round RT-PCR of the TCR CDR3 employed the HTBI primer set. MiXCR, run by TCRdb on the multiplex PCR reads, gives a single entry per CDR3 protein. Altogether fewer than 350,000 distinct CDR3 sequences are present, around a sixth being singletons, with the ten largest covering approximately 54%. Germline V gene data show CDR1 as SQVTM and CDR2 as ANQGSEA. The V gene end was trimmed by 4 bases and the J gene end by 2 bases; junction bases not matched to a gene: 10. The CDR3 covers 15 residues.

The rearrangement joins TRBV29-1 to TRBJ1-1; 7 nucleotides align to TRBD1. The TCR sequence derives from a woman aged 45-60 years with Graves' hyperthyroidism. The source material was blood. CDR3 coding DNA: TGCAGCGTTGCAGACCCGACAGGGCTTAACACTGAAGCTTTCTTT. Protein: CSVADPTGLNTEAFF.